This TCR beta chain was observed in a study of T cells in Graves' hyperthyroidism and ophthalmopathy. Study-wide results and limits: Most thyroid clonotypes expanded above 0.001 were also detected in blood.

There were TCR beta CDR3 regions amplified from RNA transcripts. When the TCR CDR3 underwent first-round RT-PCR, the HTBI primer set was used. MiXCR, run by TCRdb on the multiplex PCR reads, gives a single entry per CDR3 protein. Of around 620,000 distinct CDR3 sequences listed, around 42% are singletons. As regards this clonotype: Its specificity is not known. This clone may be a read error of a much larger clone one base away.

Looked up from germline, CDR1 is SEHNR and CDR2 is FQNEAQ (reference sequence). The length of the CDR3 is 13 residues. This chain connects TRBV7-9 to TRBJ1-2, with D perhaps matching TRBD1 (6 bases). The receptor comes from an adult woman with Graves' disease, either hyperthyroidism or ophthalmopathy (not recorded which). What was sequenced was peripheral blood or thyroid tissue (not recorded which). CDR3 DNA: TGTGCCAGCAGTTCAACCCCGGGGGGCGGCTACGCCTTC. Protein sequence: CASSSTPGGGYAF.